The next 31 T cell receptor beta chains were all read from a single sample in a study. TCRdb re-derived calls from the RT-PCR reads in MiXCR, one entry per CDR3 protein. The repertoire holds about 680,000 distinct CDR3 sequences, with over 12% as singletons. The material sequenced was memory CD4+ T cells from blood. Receptors were obtained from a female donor in good health, serving as a healthy control.

This clonotype was detected ten times or more. The chain is built from TRBV4-2 and TRBJ2-1; 11 bases fit TRBD2. Germline V gene lookup returns CDR1 LGHNA and CDR2 YNFKEQ. The CDR3 is 15 amino acids. V lost 5 bases to trimming and J lost 5 bases; unmatched junction nucleotides: 5. The CDR3 DNA follows: TGTGCCAGCAGCATAGCGGGAGGGTCGCACAATGAGCAGTTCTTC. It translates to CASSIAGGSHNEQFF.

The table lists this clonotype with many counts. The rearrangement uses TRBV12-3 or TRBV12-4 and TRBJ1-2, with TRBD1 matching 7 bases. The CDR3 loop spans 13 amino acids. With 8 bases clipped from V and 3 bases from J, the junction kept 6 bases outside the gene matches. The DNA of the CDR3 is TGTGCCAGCGCCAGGGGGTCCGACTATGGCTACACCTTC. It translates to CASARGSDYGYTF.

This clonotype was observed a few times. The chain has TRBV12-3 or TRBV12-4 and TRBJ1-5; the match to TRBD1 covers 10 bases. The CDR3 extends over 17 amino acids. The V gene end was trimmed by 4 bases and the J gene end by 6 bases; junction bases not matched to a gene: 12. CDR3 DNA sequence: TGTGCCAGCAGTTACTCCGTGACAGGGGGCGGGAGTCAGCCCCAGCATTTT. It is translated as CASSYSVTGGGSQPQHF.

V gene TRBV6-2 or TRBV6-3 combines with J gene TRBJ1-2, with a possible D match to TRBD1 (6 bases). The CDR3 is 12 amino acids. Germline V gives CDR1 MNHEY, CDR2 SVGEGT. Trimming removed 5 bases at V and 6 bases at J, with 10 bases between. The CDR3 DNA is TGTGCCAGCAGTCACGGACAGAATGGCTACACCTTC. The encoded protein is CASSHGQNGYTF.

The chain carries TRBV12-3 or TRBV12-4 and TRBJ2-3; D ambiguous. V lost 8 bases, J lost 5 bases, and 11 bases lay in between. The CDR3 length is 12 residues. The CDR3 loop reads CASEYYGDTQYF. CDR3 DNA: TGTGCCAGCGAATATTATGGAGATACGCAGTATTTT.

This clonotype was observed at least ten times. The V and J genes are TRBV4-3 and TRBJ1-1; D is perhaps TRBD1 (5 bases). Per the germline V gene, CDR1 is LGHNA and CDR2 is YSLEER. CDR3 length: 13 amino acids. V was clipped by 7 bases and J by 1 base, with 10 bases between them. The CDR3, as DNA: TGCGCCAGCACCCTTGACAGGAACACTGAAGCTTTCTTT. Protein sequence: CASTLDRNTEAFF.

This clonotype was recorded a few times. A single base separates this from a much larger clone, so it may be a read error. V gene TRBV4-3 combines with J gene TRBJ2-6; a possible D gene is TRBD1 (5 bases). Germline CDR1 and CDR2: LGHNA and YSLEER. This CDR3 has 16 residues. In DNA form, the CDR3 reads TGCGCCAGCAGCCAAGTATATGGCTCTGGGGCCAACGTCCTGTCTTTC. Translation gives CASSQVYGSGANVLSF.

The sample holds many counts of this clonotype. The gene calls are TRBV12-3 or TRBV12-4 and TRBJ2-3; D not certain. V was shortened by 5 bases and J by 3 bases, with 18 bases between the two germline ends. The CDR3 length is 16 residues. Here the CDR3 reads CASSPLEDGPTDTQYF. CDR3 sequence (DNA): TGTGCCAGCAGTCCTCTCGAGGACGGGCCTACAGATACGCAGTATTTT.

This clonotype was recorded at least ten times. The CDR3 DNA reads TGTGCCAGCAGCTTAAGGAGGGGCTACACCTTC. Residues: CASSLRRGYTF. This rearrangement joins TRBV7-9 to TRBJ1-2, with D uncertain. CDR3 size: 11 residues. Trimming stripped 2 bases from V and 8 bases from J, with 6 bases between. The germline V gene has CDR1 SEHNR and CDR2 FQNEAQ (reference sequence).

This clonotype was picked up a small number of times. The rearrangement joins TRBV4-2 to TRBJ2-7; TRBD2 matches at 13 bases. The CDR3 length is 16 residues. Per germline, CDR1 LGHNA and CDR2 YNFKEQ. V dropped 4 bases and J dropped 7; count of bases not matched to a gene: 10. The CDR3 protein is CASSPGLAGTLGEQYF. CDR3 DNA: TGTGCCAGCAGCCCGGGACTAGCGGGAACACTAGGGGAGCAGTACTTC.

This clonotype was found many times. CDR3 loop: CASSLAASGSADEQFF. The CDR3 nucleotides are TGCGCCAGCAGCTTGGCCGCCAGCGGGAGTGCGGATGAGCAGTTCTTC. The V gene is TRBV5-1, the J gene TRBJ2-1; 8 bases align to TRBD2. The CDR3 spans 16 residues. Per the germline V gene, CDR1 is SGHRS and CDR2 is YFSETQ. V was clipped by 0 bases and J by 8 bases; unmatched bases: 10.

This chain connects TRBV5-1 to TRBJ2-5; tentatively, D is TRBD1 (5 bases). This CDR3 contains 16 residues. Germline V CDR1 and CDR2: SGHRS, YFSETQ. The ends were cut back, 2 bases at V and 5 bases at J, with 19 bases in the middle. CDR3 DNA sequence: TGCGCCAGCAGCTTAGTAAGACCTTACAAGGGGGAGACCCAGTACTTC. It yields the protein CASSLVRPYKGETQYF.

This clonotype was picked up a small number of times. The V and J genes are TRBV12-3 or TRBV12-4 and TRBJ1-5; D gene uncertain. The CDR3 loop spans 15 amino acids. V was shortened by 8 bases and J by 2 bases, with 16 bases between the two germline ends. CDR3 sequence reads: CASGLGNLGNQPQHF. The DNA of the CDR3 is TGTGCCAGCGGCCTGGGGAATCTTGGCAATCAGCCCCAGCATTTT.

This clonotype was seen a few times. CDR3 in amino acids: CATSDWAGGLDTQYF. For the CDR3, the DNA is TGTGCCACCAGTGATTGGGCAGGGGGGCTGGATACGCAGTATTTT. The V call is TRBV24-1, the J call TRBJ2-3; maybe TRBD1 (7 bases). CDR1 and CDR2 from the germline V gene are KGHDR and SFDVKD. This CDR3 region has 15 residues. V was cut by 2 bases and J by 6 bases, with 14 bases left in between.

This clonotype was detected only a few times. J is TRBJ1-1 and V is TRBV20-1; 7 bases are a match to TRBD1. This CDR3 region has 11 residues. The germline gives CDR1 DFQATT, CDR2 SNEGSKA (reference sequence). CDR3 bases: TGCAGGGGACAGAGGAACATGTTGGCTTTCTTT. It is translated as CRGQRNMLAFF.

The chain has TRBV6-2 or TRBV6-3 and TRBJ2-1; 7 bases match TRBD2. The CDR3 extends over 16 amino acids. The germline CDR1 and CDR2 sequences are MNHEY and SVGEGT. V dropped 6 bases and J dropped 6; count of bases not matched to a gene: 14. CDR3 loop: CASSPLGRELGNEQFF. CDR3 coding DNA: TGTGCCAGCAGCCCCCTCGGGCGGGAGCTTGGCAATGAGCAGTTCTTC.

Many counts were recorded for this clonotype. The CDR3 reads CASSLTAQRESNEQFF. In nucleotides, the CDR3 is TGTGCCAGCAGCTTAACGGCCCAGCGGGAGTCCAATGAGCAGTTCTTC. V usage is TRBV7-3 and J usage is TRBJ2-1, with 8 nucleotides matching TRBD2. With 0 bases clipped from V and 6 bases from J, the junction kept 7 bases outside the gene matches. CDR3 length equals 16 residues. Germline assignment: CDR1 SGHTA and CDR2 FQGTGA.

This clonotype was recorded a few times. This chain joins TRBV21-1 and TRBJ2-1; the listed D gene, TRBD2, was not tested against the DNA. TRBV21-1 is a pseudogene locus. CDR3 length equals 16 residues. CDR3 sequence (DNA): TGTGCCAGCAGCAAAGTAACTAGCGGGAAGTACAATGAGCAGTTCTTC. Its protein is CASSKVTSGKYNEQFF.

In its sample, this clonotype was seen a few times. The rearrangement uses TRBV27 and TRBJ1-4; no firm D call. Trimming stripped 6 bases from V and 2 bases from J, with 19 bases between. This CDR3 has 17 amino acids. The germline gives CDR1 MNHEY, CDR2 SMNVEV (reference sequence). The chain's CDR3 is CASSSRPRLGTNEKLFF. The CDR3 DNA follows: TGTGCCAGCAGCTCTAGGCCCCGCCTAGGTACTAATGAAAAACTGTTTTTT.

The table lists this clonotype with a few counts. V and J are TRBV24-1 and TRBJ1-1; D might be TRBD1 (5 bases). CDR3 size: 14 residues. Trimming pared 9 bases from V and 1 base from J, leaving 14 bases between. Germline lookup yields CDR1 KGHDR and CDR2 SFDVKD. For the CDR3, the DNA is TGTGCCACCCGGGAGGGGAGTGGGAACACTGAAGCTTTCTTT. Translated: CATREGSGNTEAFF.

The table lists this clonotype with a few counts. V usage is TRBV12-3 or TRBV12-4 and J usage is TRBJ2-1; 8 nucleotides match TRBD2. The V gene end was trimmed by 6 bases and the J gene end by 9 bases; junction bases not matched to a gene: 13. This CDR3 has 15 amino acids. The CDR3 reads CASSPTGTSNTEQFF. The CDR3 DNA follows: TGTGCCAGCAGCCCTACCGGGACTAGTAATACTGAGCAGTTCTTC.

This chain connects TRBV6-2 or TRBV6-3 to TRBJ2-1, with 8 positions matching TRBD2. Trimming took 6 bases from V and 7 from J; bases not matched to a gene: 5. In germline, CDR1 is MNHEY, CDR2 SVGEGT. This CDR3 is built from 13 residues. The CDR3 is CASRTGGRNEQFF. The CDR3, as DNA: TGTGCCAGCAGGACGGGAGGGCGGAATGAGCAGTTCTTC.

In this sample, this clonotype turned up many times. The V gene is TRBV5-1, the J gene TRBJ2-2; D is perhaps TRBD1 (5 bases). In germline, CDR1 is SGHRS, CDR2 YFSETQ. The CDR3 length is 15 residues. With 2 bases removed from V and 1 base from J, the gap between germline ends came to 9 bases. DNA of the CDR3: TGCGCCAGCAGCTTTAGGCAGGGGAACACCGGGGAGCTGTTTTTT. Translated: CASSFRQGNTGELFF.

The chain employs TRBV19 and TRBJ2-1, with TRBD2 identical over 8 bases. The trim removed 3 bases at V and 14 bases at J, leaving 9 bases unmatched. CDR3 length: 13 residues. Germline assignment: CDR1 LNHDA and CDR2 SQIVND (reference sequence). The CDR3 loop reads CASSMDRLAREFF. The DNA of the CDR3 is TGTGCCAGTAGTATGGACAGACTAGCGAGGGAGTTCTTC.

This clonotype was found a few times. The gene calls are TRBV4-3 and TRBJ1-2; 7 positions agree with TRBD1. J was trimmed by 8 bases and V by 3 bases; bases with no gene match: 9. Germline CDR1 LGHNA, CDR2 YSLEER. The CDR3 totals 14 residues. In DNA, the CDR3 is TGCGCCAGCAGCCATGATGACAGGGCGGGCGGCTACACCTTC. It specifies CASSHDDRAGGYTF.

J is TRBJ2-1 and V is TRBV20-1, with TRBD2 identical over 15 bases. V lost 4 bases to trimming and J lost 1 base; unmatched junction nucleotides: 11. Germline V gene data show CDR1 as DFQATT and CDR2 as SNEGSKA (reference sequence). The CDR3 is 19 residues long. In DNA form, the CDR3 reads TGCAGTGCTACCACTTCCCCGGGACTAGCGGGAGGATCCTACAATGAGCAGTTCTTC. Residues: CSATTSPGLAGGSYNEQFF.

This clonotype has ten or more counts. The V and J genes are TRBV5-1 and TRBJ1-2; 8 nucleotides align to TRBD1. From germline, CDR1 is SGHRS and CDR2 YFSETQ. J was trimmed by 8 bases and V by 4 bases; bases with no gene match: 10. The CDR3 has 14 residues. The CDR3 sequence: CASSQRQGPDGYTF. The CDR3 nucleotides are TGCGCCAGCAGCCAACGACAGGGGCCGGACGGCTACACCTTC.

The chain combines TRBV9 with TRBJ2-7; D might be TRBD2 (6 bases). The CDR3 is 15 residues long. Germline loops: CDR1 SGDLS, CDR2 YYNGEE. Trimming left V 4 bases short and J 3 bases short, with 17 bases between. In DNA, the CDR3 is TGTGCCAGCAGCCCAGTGGAGGGTCGGTTCTACGAGCAGTACTTC. Amino acids: CASSPVEGRFYEQYF.

This clonotype was observed many times. The V and J genes are TRBV11-1 and TRBJ2-1, with 8 bases fitting TRBD1. The CDR3 totals 15 residues. Germline V lookup: CDR1 SGHAT, CDR2 FQDESV (reference sequence). V lost 5 bases and J lost 3; bases outside the gene matches: 6. The CDR3 sequence: CASSRDRKNYNEQFF. CDR3 sequence (DNA): TGTGCCAGCAGCCGGGACAGGAAAAACTACAATGAGCAGTTCTTC.

V is TRBV7-2 and J is TRBJ1-2; 7 bases align to TRBD1. CDR1 is SGHTA, CDR2 FQGNSA, per germline. This CDR3 contains 14 residues. The V gene end was trimmed by 7 bases and the J gene end by 0 bases; junction bases not matched to a gene: 5. CDR3 protein: CASKGGDSNYGYTF. Written as DNA, the CDR3 is TGTGCCAGCAAAGGGGGCGATTCTAACTATGGCTACACCTTC. Full variable domain (rest looked up from reference TRBV7-2 and TRBJ1-2): GAGVSQSPSNKVTEKGKDVELRCDPISGHTALYWYRQSLGQGLEFLIYFQGNSAPDKSGLPSDRFSAERTGGSVSTLTIQRTQQEDSAVYLCASKGGDSNYGYTFGSGTRLTVV.

J is TRBJ2-2 and V is TRBV20-1; 8 nucleotides line up with TRBD1. Germline loops: CDR1 DFQATT, CDR2 SNEGSKA (reference sequence). This CDR3 contains 15 residues. Trimming cost V 5 bases and J 0 bases; bases outside gene matches: 5. The chain's CDR3 is CSAGPQGANTGELFF. The CDR3 DNA reads as TGCAGTGCTGGGCCACAGGGGGCGAACACCGGGGAGCTGTTTTTT.